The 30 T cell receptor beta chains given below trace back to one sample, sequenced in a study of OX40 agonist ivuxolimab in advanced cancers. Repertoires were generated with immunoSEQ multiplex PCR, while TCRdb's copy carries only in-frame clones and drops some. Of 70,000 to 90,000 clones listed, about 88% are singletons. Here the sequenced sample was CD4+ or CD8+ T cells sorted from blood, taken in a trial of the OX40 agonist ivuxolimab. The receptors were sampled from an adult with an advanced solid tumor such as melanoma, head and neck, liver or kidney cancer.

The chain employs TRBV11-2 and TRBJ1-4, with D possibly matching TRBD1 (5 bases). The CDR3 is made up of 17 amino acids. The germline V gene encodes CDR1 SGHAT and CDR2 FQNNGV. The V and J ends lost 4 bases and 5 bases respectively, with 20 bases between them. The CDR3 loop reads CASSSTSPGRLNEKLFF. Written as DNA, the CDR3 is TGTGCCAGCAGCTCCACCTCTCCGGGACGGTTAAATGAAAAACTGTTTTTT.

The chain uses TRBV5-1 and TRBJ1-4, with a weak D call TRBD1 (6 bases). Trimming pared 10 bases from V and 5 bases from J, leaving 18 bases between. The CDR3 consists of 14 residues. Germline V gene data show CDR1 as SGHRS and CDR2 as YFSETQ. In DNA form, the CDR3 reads TGCGCCTCCCGTGGGGGGGGGCTAAATGAAAAACTGTTTTTT. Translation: CASRGGGLNEKLFF.

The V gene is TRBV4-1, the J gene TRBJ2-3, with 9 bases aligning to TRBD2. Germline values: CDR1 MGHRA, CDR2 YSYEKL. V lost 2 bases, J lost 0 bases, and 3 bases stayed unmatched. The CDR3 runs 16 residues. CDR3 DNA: TGCGCCAGCAGCCAACTGACTAGCGGTAGCACAGATACGCAGTATTTT. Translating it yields CASSQLTSGSTDTQYF.

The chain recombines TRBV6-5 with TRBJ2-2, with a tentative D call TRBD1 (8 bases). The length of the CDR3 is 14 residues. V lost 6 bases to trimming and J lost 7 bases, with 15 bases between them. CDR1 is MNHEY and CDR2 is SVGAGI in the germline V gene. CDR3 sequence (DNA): TGTGCCAGCAGCGGACAGGGAGGGAGCGGGGAGCTGTTTTTT. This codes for CASSGQGGSGELFF.

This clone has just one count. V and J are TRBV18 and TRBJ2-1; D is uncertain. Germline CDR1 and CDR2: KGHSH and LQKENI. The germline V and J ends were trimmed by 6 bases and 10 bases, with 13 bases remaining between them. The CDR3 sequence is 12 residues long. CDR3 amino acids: CASSSTSYEQFF. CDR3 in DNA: TGTGCCAGCTCGTCAACGTCCTACGAGCAGTTCTTC.

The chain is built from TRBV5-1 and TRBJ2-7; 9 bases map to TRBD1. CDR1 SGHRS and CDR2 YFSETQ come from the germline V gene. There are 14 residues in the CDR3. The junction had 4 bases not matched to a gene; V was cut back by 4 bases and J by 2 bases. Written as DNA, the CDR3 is TGCGCCAGCAGCGAGGGACAGGGTCCCTACGAGCAGTACTTC. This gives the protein CASSEGQGPYEQYF. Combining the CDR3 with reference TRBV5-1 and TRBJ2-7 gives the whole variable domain KAGVTQTPRYLIKTRGQQVTLSCSPISGHRSVSWYQQTPGQGLQFLFEYFSETQRNKGNFPGRFSGRQFSNSRSEMNVSTLELGDSALYLCASSEGQGPYEQYFGPGTRLTVT.

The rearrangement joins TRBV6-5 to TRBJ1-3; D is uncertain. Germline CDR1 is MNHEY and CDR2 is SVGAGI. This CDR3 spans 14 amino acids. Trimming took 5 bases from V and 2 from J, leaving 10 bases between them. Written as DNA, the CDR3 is TGTGCCAGCAGTCCCCAATCCGCTGGAAACACCATATATTTT. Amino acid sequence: CASSPQSAGNTIYF.

The CDR3 DNA follows: TGCGCCAGCAGCTTAGAAACGAGGGGAACCACAGATACGCAGTATTTT. Its protein product is CASSLETRGTTDTQYF. J is TRBJ2-3 and V is TRBV5-1; D tentatively reads TRBD1 or TRBD2 (5 bases each). Germline loops: CDR1 SGHRS, CDR2 YFSETQ. V was shortened by 2 bases and J by 2 bases, with 15 bases between the two germline ends. The CDR3 extends over 16 amino acids. The full variable domain, with the rest looked up from reference TRBV5-1 and TRBJ2-3, is KAGVTQTPRYLIKTRGQQVTLSCSPISGHRSVSWYQQTPGQGLQFLFEYFSETQRNKGNFPGRFSGRQFSNSRSEMNVSTLELGDSALYLCASSLETRGTTDTQYFGPGTRLTVL.

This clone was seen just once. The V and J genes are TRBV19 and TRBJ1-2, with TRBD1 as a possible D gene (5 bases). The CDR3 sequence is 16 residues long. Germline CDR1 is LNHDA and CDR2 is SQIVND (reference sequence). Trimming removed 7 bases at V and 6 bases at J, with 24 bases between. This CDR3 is CASTGEGTDQRHGYTF. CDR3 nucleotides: TGTGCCAGTACTGGTGAGGGGACTGACCAACGGCATGGCTACACCTTC.

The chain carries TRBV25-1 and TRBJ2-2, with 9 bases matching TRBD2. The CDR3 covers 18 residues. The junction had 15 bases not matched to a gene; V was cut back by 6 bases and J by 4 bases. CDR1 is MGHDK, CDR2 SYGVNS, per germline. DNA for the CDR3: TGTGCCAGCAGCCGCCTGGGTAGCGGGAGAGGGAGCACCGGGGAGCTGTTTTTT. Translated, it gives CASSRLGSGRGSTGELFF.

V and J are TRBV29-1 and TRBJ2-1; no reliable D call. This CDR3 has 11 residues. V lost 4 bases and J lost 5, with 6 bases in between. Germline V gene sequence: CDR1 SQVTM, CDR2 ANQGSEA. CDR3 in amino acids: CSVGNNNEQFF. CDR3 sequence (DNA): TGCAGCGTTGGGAATAACAATGAGCAGTTCTTC.

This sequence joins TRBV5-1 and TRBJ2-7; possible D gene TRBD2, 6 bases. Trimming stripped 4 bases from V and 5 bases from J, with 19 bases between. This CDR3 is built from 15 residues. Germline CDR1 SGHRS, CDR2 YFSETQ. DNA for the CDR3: TGCGCCAGCAGCCCGTCCGGCGGGGCGCTTGACGAGCAGTACTTC. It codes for CASSPSGGALDEQYF.

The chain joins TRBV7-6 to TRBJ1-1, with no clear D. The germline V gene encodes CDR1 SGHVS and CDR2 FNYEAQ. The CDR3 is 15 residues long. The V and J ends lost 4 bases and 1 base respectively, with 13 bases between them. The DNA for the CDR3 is TGTGCCAGCAGCTCCCGGCGGGTTCCGAACACTGAAGCTTTCTTT. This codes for CASSSRRVPNTEAFF.

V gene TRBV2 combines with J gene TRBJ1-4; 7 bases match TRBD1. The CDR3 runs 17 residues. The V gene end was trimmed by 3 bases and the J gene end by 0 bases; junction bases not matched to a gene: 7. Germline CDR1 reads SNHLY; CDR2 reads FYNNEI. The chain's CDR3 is CASSDRRGGATNEKLFF. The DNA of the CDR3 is TGTGCCAGCAGTGACCGGAGAGGGGGCGCAACTAATGAAAAACTGTTTTTT.

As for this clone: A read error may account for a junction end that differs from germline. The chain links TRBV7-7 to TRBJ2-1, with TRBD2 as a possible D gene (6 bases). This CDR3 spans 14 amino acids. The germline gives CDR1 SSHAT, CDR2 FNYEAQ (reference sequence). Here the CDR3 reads CASSLEGPYNEQFF. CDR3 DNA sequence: TGTGCTAGCAGCTTGGAGGGGCCCTACAATGAGCAGTTCTTC.

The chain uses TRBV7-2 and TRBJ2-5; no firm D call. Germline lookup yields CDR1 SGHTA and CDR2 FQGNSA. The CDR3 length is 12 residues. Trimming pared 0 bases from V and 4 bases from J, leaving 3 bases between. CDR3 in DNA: TGTGCCAGCAGCTTAGCGGGAGAGACCCAGTACTTC. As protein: CASSLAGETQYF.

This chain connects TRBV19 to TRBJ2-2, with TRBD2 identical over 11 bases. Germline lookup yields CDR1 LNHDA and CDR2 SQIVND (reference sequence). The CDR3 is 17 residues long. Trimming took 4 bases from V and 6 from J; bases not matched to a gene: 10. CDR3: CASSKLAGGNRAGELFF. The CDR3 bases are TGTGCCAGTAGTAAGCTAGCGGGAGGAAATCGGGCCGGGGAGCTGTTTTTT.

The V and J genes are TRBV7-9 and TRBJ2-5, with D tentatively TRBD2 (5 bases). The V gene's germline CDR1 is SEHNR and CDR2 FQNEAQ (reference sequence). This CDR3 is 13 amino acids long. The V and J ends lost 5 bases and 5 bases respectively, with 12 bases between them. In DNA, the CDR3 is TGTGCCAGCAGCCCCCCGGGGTCCGAGACCCAGTACTTC. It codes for CASSPPGSETQYF.

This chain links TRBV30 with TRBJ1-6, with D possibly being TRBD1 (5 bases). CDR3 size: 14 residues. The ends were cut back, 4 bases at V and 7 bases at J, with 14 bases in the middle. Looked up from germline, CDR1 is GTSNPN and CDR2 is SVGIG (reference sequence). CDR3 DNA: TGTGCCTGGACCCGACAGACAATCAATTCACCCCTCCACTTT. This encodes CAWTRQTINSPLHF.

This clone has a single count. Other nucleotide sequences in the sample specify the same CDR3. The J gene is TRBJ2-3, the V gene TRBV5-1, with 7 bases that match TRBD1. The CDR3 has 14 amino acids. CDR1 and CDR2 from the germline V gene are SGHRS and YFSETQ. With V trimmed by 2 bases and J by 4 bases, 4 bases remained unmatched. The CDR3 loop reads CASSLGQGADTQYF. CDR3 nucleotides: TGCGCCAGCAGCTTAGGGCAGGGGGCAGATACGCAGTATTTT.

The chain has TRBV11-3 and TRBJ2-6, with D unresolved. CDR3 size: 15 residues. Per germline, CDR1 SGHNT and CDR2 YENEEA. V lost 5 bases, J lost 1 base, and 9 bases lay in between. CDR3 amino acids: CASSAGPSGANVLTF. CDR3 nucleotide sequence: TGTGCCAGCAGCGCCGGTCCTTCTGGGGCCAACGTCCTGACTTTC.

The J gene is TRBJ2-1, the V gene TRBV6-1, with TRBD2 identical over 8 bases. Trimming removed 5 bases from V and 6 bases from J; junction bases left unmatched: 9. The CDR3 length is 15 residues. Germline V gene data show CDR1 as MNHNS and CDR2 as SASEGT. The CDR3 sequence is CASSSGGGSGNEQFF. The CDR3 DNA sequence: TGTGCCAGCAGTTCCGGGGGGGGAAGTGGCAATGAGCAGTTCTTC.

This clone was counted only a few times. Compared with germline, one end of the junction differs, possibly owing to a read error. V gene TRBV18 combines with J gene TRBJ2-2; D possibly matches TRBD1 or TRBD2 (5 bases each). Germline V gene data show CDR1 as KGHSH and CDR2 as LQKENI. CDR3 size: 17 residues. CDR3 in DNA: TGTGCCAGCTCGCCACAAGCCGGGACCGCGAACACCGGGGAGCTGTTTTTT. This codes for CASSPQAGTANTGELFF.

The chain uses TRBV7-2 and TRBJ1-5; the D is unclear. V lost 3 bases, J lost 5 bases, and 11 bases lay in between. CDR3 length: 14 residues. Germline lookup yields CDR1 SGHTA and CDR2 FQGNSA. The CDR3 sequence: CASSLDVSYQPQHF. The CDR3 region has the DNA TGTGCCAGCAGCTTGGACGTCTCCTATCAGCCCCAGCATTTT.

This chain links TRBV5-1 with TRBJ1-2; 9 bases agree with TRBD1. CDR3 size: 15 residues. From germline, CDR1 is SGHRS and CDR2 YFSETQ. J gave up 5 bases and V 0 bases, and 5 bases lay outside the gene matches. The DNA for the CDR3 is TGCGCCAGCAGCTTGGGGGACAGGGTATTGTATGGCTACACCTTC. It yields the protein CASSLGDRVLYGYTF. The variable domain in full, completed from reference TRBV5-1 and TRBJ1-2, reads KAGVTQTPRYLIKTRGQQVTLSCSPISGHRSVSWYQQTPGQGLQFLFEYFSETQRNKGNFPGRFSGRQFSNSRSEMNVSTLELGDSALYLCASSLGDRVLYGYTFGSGTRLTVV.

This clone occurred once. For the CDR3, the DNA is TGTGCCAGCAGCGTAGATCCCAAAGAGACCCAGTACTTC. It translates to CASSVDPKETQYF. The chain joins TRBV9 to TRBJ2-5; D call uncertain. Trimming took 0 bases from V and 3 from J, leaving 6 bases between them. Germline loops: CDR1 SGDLS, CDR2 YYNGEE. The CDR3 length is 13 residues.

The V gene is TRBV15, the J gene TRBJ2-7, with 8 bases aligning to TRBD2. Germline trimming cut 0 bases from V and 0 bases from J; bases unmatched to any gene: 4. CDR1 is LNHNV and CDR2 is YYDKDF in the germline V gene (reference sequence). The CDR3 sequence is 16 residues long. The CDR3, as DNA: TGTGCCACCAGCAGAGACGTTAGCGGGGACTCCTACGAGCAGTACTTC. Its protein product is CATSRDVSGDSYEQYF.

CDR3 in amino acids: CASSLGTGSGIGGYTF. Here the CDR3 DNA reads TGCGCCAGCAGCTTGGGGACAGGGTCGGGCATAGGAGGCTACACCTTC. This chain joins TRBV5-1 and TRBJ1-2, with 8 positions matching TRBD1. The CDR3 runs 16 residues. V lost 0 bases, J lost 8 bases, and 12 bases stayed unmatched. CDR1 SGHRS and CDR2 YFSETQ come from the germline V gene.

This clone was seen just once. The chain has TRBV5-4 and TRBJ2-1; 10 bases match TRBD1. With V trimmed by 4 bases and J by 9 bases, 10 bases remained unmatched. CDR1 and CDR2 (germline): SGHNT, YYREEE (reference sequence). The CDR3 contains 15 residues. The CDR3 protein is CASSPSGQGLLEQFF. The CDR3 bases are TGTGCCAGCAGCCCCTCGGGACAGGGGCTCCTTGAGCAGTTCTTC.

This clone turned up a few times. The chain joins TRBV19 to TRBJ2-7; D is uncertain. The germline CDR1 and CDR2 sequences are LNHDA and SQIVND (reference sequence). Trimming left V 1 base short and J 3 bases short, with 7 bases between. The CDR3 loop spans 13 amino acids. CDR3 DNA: TGTGCCAGTAGTATAGGACCGCTCTACGAGCAGTACTTC. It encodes CASSIGPLYEQYF.